Below, 11 T cell receptor beta chains from the same sample are listed, as sequenced in a study of T cells after somatic rescue of genetic block (dated by TCRdb to about 2020). To prepare the library, the immunoSEQ multiplex PCR assay was applied. Drawn from immuneACCESS, this table holds only the in-frame rearrangements with V and J called that TCRdb kept. Clones are partly lost; checked studies trace under half to an unresolved V gene and leave the rest unexplained. The sample yields about 70,000 clones; about 90% were counted once. Around 3% of the sample comes from the top ten. Sequencing was performed on peripheral blood mononuclear cells (PBMCs). These receptors all stem from a man aged 35 to 55.

This chain uses TRBV5-1 with TRBJ1-4; TRBD1 might be the D (5 bases). The germline V gene has CDR1 SGHRS and CDR2 YFSETQ. The CDR3 runs to 14 residues. Trimming left V 1 base short and J 10 bases short, with 14 bases between. The CDR3 sequence is CASSLSGSKGKLFF. The CDR3 coding sequence is TGCGCCAGCAGCTTGTCAGGGTCAAAAGGAAAACTGTTTTTT.

This rearrangement joins TRBV10-2 to TRBJ2-7, with TRBD2 matching over 12 bases. V gave up 5 bases and J gave up 3 bases; unmatched junction bases: 5. The CDR3 is made up of 15 amino acids. CDR1 is WSHSY, CDR2 SAAADI, per germline. In DNA form, the CDR3 reads TGCGCCAGCAGTCCCGGACTAGCGGGAAACTACGAGCAGTACTTC. Amino acids: CASSPGLAGNYEQYF.

The V call is TRBV6-5, the J call TRBJ2-7; TRBD1 aligns across 7 bases. J gave up 1 base and V 6 bases, and 6 bases lay outside the gene matches. The CDR3 covers 14 residues. Per germline, CDR1 MNHEY and CDR2 SVGAGI. CDR3 nucleotide sequence: TGTGCCAGCAGCCCTAGGGACAGTTCCTACGAGCAGTACTTC. Amino acids: CASSPRDSSYEQYF.

The rearrangement uses TRBV27 and TRBJ2-2, with unresolved D. V was cut by 3 bases and J by 4 bases, with 15 bases left in between. The CDR3 covers 16 residues. CDR1 and CDR2 (germline): MNHEY, SMNVEV (reference sequence). DNA of the CDR3: TGTGCCAGCAGTTTTTACCCCTCCCCCGCCACCGGGGAGCTGTTTTTT. Its protein product is CASSFYPSPATGELFF.

V gene TRBV6-5 combines with J gene TRBJ1-5; weak D call: TRBD1 (5 bases). Trimming took off 6 bases at V and 3 bases at J, with 12 bases between the two ends. This CDR3 region has 14 residues. CDR1 is MNHEY, CDR2 SVGAGI, per germline. This CDR3 is CASSPGPLNQPQHF. Written as DNA, the CDR3 is TGTGCCAGCAGCCCGGGACCGCTCAATCAGCCCCAGCATTTT.

The chain combines TRBV7-2 with TRBJ2-6; D uncertain. The CDR3 runs to 16 residues. Germline CDR1 reads SGHTA; CDR2 reads FQGNSA. V was cut by 2 bases and J by 0 bases, with 8 bases left in between. The CDR3 sequence: CASSLLSSSGANVLTF. The CDR3 DNA sequence: TGTGCCAGCAGCTTACTTTCGAGCTCTGGGGCCAACGTCCTGACTTTC.

The chain couples TRBV6-1 to TRBJ2-5, with 7 bases matching TRBD2. The last part of the DNA fits TRBJ2-7 better; the J call may be wrong. Germline V CDR1 and CDR2: MNHNS, SASEGT. The CDR3 is made up of 14 amino acids. The CDR3 protein is CASSRVWGGYEQYF. Here the CDR3 DNA reads TGTGCCAGCAGCCGCGTGTGGGGAGGGTACGAGCAGTACTTC.

The chain links TRBV7-2 to TRBJ2-7, with TRBD2 identical over 7 bases. The CDR3 length is 14 residues. The V gene's germline CDR1 is SGHTA and CDR2 FQGNSA. After removal of 5 bases from V and 1 base from J, the junction contained 5 bases not matched to a gene. The CDR3 nucleotides read TGTGCCAGCAGCCACGGGACTATTTCCTACGAGCAGTACTTC. It translates to CASSHGTISYEQYF.

The V call is TRBV6-4, the J call TRBJ2-1; perhaps TRBD1 as D (5 bases). From germline, CDR1 is MRHNA and CDR2 SNTAGT. Trimming left V 0 bases short and J 8 bases short, with 14 bases between. The CDR3 runs 15 residues. CDR3 region: CASSDSEQGGDEQFF. The CDR3 DNA sequence: TGTGCCAGCAGTGACTCAGAGCAGGGTGGGGATGAGCAGTTCTTC.

The chain carries TRBV11-2 and TRBJ2-7; 8 bases are shared with TRBD1. CDR3 length equals 14 residues. Germline trimming cut 5 bases from V and 4 bases from J; bases unmatched to any gene: 7. Per the germline V gene, CDR1 is SGHAT and CDR2 is FQNNGV. The CDR3, as DNA: TGTGCCAGCAGCGATACCAGGGGGCTGTACGAGCAGTACTTC. Translating gives CASSDTRGLYEQYF.

The chain carries TRBV7-3 and TRBJ2-2, with 7 bases identical to TRBD2. Germline V gene sequence: CDR1 SGHTA, CDR2 FQGTGA. The trim removed 2 bases at V and 5 bases at J, leaving 5 bases unmatched. CDR3 length: 15 residues. CDR3: CASSLGLAATGELFF. The CDR3 coding sequence is TGTGCCAGCAGCTTAGGGCTAGCGGCGACCGGGGAGCTGTTTTTT.